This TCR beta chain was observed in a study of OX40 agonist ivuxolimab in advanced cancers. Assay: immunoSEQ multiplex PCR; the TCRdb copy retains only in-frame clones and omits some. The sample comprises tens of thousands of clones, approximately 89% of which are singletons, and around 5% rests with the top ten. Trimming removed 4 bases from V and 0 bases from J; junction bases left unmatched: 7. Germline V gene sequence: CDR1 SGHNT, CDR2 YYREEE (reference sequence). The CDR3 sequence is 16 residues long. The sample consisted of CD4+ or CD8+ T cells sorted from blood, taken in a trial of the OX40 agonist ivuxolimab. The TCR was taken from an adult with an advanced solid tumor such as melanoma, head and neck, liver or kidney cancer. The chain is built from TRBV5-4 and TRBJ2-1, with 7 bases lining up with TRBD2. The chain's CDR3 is CASSQLGGSSYNEQFF. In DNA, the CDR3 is TGTGCCAGCAGCCAATTGGGCGGGAGCTCCTACAATGAGCAGTTCTTC.